The source of this TCR beta chain is a study of CD8+ T cells in alopecia areata. Whole-study results and caveats: An increase in clonality over normal scalp was evident in lesional scalp, especially alopecia totalis/universalis. Resident alphabeta T cells of normal skin are also sequenced in scalp samples.

Trimming shortened V by 3 bases and J by 0 bases, and 9 bases separated the two germline ends. The CDR3 runs 14 residues. Germline V lookup: CDR1 SGHRS, CDR2 YFSETQ. Points on this clone: Its antigen remains unidentified.

For 4 to 6 of the biomarker-study patients, the CD4+ cells were further sorted so as to obtain CD25+CD127- cells. Collected material from alopecia areata patients comprised lesional scalp punch biopsies and peripheral blood. PBMC-derived CD4+ and CD8+ T cells were sorted. RNA, once extracted, was reverse transcribed into cDNA for use as the sequencing template. The protocol was immunoSEQ multiplex PCR, while the TCRdb copy is restricted to in-frame clones and leaves out a portion. The sample yields about 37,000 clones, 45% to 70% seen once. This chain joins TRBV5-1 and TRBJ1-2; D unclear. Sequencing was done on a sample of CD4+ Tregs sorted from blood. The sequence was obtained from a human donor with alopecia areata. Written as DNA, the CDR3 is TGCGCCAGCAGCTCCTCCGCGGCTAACTATGGCTACACCTTC. This sequence encodes CASSSSAANYGYTF.